The clone carrying this TCR beta chain has more than one count but fewer than ten. Germline V gene data show CDR1 as KGHDR and CDR2 as SFDVKD. This CDR3 has 18 amino acids. Unmatched junction bases numbered 16, after V lost 9 bases and J lost 1 base. TCRdb re-called the PCR reads through MiXCR, storing one row per CDR3 protein. The sample yields some 100,000 distinct CDR3 sequences, under 40% seen once. These data belong to a study of molecular identifiers for immune sequencing clone quantification. This sequence was found in a human donor in good health. Some libraries in this study had Jurkat cell RNA spiked in. The V call is TRBV24-1, the J call TRBJ2-1; 8 bases are shared with TRBD2. Sequencing input: naive CD8+ T cells from blood, with Jurkat cell RNA spiked in. The sample's subset: FACS-sorted CD8+CD4-CCR7+CD45RA+ naive T cells. For the CDR3, the DNA is TGTGCCACCGCCCAGCGGGAGCTAATCGGAAGTTCCTACAATGAGCAGTTCTTC. This translates into CATAQRELIGSSYNEQFF.